This T cell receptor beta chain was identified during a study of OX40 agonist ivuxolimab in advanced cancers. In the study overall: Ivuxolimab was a fully human IgG2 agonistic monoclonal antibody targeting the costimulatory receptor OX40 (CD134). Of the 50 to 55 patients in dose escalation, about 20 had hepatocellular carcinoma, around 15 had melanoma, 9 had renal cell carcinoma and 9 had head and neck cancer. The dose-escalation cohort was roughly 83% male with a mean age of about 54 years, ranging from roughly 23 to 90. Partial responses occurred in three dose-escalation patients, of whom one had hepatocellular carcinoma and two had cutaneous melanoma. The paper describes the monotherapy dose-escalation part (N of about 52 patients) of the phase I trial of ivuxolimab. Patients were allowed to have had prior anti-PD-1, anti-PD-L1 or anti-CTLA-4 therapy, and 40% of the dose-escalation patients had been treated with checkpoint inhibitors. Peripheral TCRbeta sequencing was intended to test whether TCR sequence diversity was altered and clonal T-cell expansion was caused by ivuxolimab. Intravenous ivuxolimab was administered to patients every 2 weeks at six dose levels: 0.01, 0.1, 0.3, 1.5, 3 and 10 mg/kg.

The trial excluded patients who had a history of autoimmune disease or who were on systemic immunosuppression. Peripheral blood for TCR sequencing was collected from all dose cohorts at baseline, on cycle 4 day 1, and on cycle 7 day 1. Samples were obtained from an open-label, multicenter, first-in-human phase I dose-escalation trial of ivuxolimab. Adults with locally advanced or metastatic head and neck squamous cell, hepatocellular, melanoma or renal cell carcinoma were enrolled in the trial. Before TCR sequencing, CD4+ T cells and CD8+ T cells from peripheral blood were sorted into separate populations. CDR1 and CDR2, looked up from the germline V gene, are MNHEY and SVGAGI. At the junction V is shortened by 9 bases and J by 0 bases, with 14 bases in between. The CDR3 goes from the cysteine to the phenylalanine over 14 residues. The kept DNA is CDR3 alone, 42 bases in frame from the first base.

Study-wide conclusions, independent of this receptor: In partial responders in the 0.1-3.0 mg/kg groups, normalized peripheral clonal expansion was found to be among the lowest, especially among CD8+ T cells. After ivuxolimab, CD8+ T cells had more expanded clones than CD4+ T cells on average. Low levels of normalized T-cell clonal expansion were also seen in some patients who did not respond. At doses of 0.1 to 3.0 mg/kg, clonal expansion of both CD4+ and CD8+ blood T cells was observed from baseline to week 6. The antigen specificity of the clonally expanded peripheral T cells was not determined.

A remark on this clone: It lacks a known antigen. One base away there is no much larger clone; base qualities are not given.

To sequence the TCRbeta CDR3 region, genomic DNA was isolated from the sorted cells. The immunoSEQ Assay was used for sequencing of TCRbeta CDR3 regions. Imported from immuneACCESS, the table was reduced by TCRdb to in-frame sequences with V and J called. These copies leave out some clones; in studies compared against another copy, an unresolved V gene accounts for under half, and the cause of the remainder is not known. Within this sample are some 25,000 clones, with 65% to 80% of them counted one time only. Together, the top ten hold about 29% of the sample. Sequencing was performed on CD4+ or CD8+ T cells sorted from blood, taken in a trial of the OX40 agonist ivuxolimab. The chain is made from TRBV6-5 and TRBJ1-1; a tentative D call is TRBD1 (6 bases match). This clonotype was obtained from an adult with an advanced solid tumor such as melanoma, head and neck, liver or kidney cancer. DNA sequence: TGTGCCAGTTCCATGGACAGACTGAACACTGAAGCTTTCTTT. This encodes CASSMDRLNTEAFF.